One and the same sample provided the 18 T cell receptor beta chains below, sequenced in a study of beta chain features in type 1 diabetes. Antigens of these TCRs are unknown. Since all of the isolated RNA was reverse transcribed, expressed TCRB transcripts were what got sequenced. The assay was immunoSEQ multiplex PCR, and TCRdb's table has in-frame clones only and misses some. The sample records about 340,000 clones, roughly 13% being singletons. General study points: Shorter TCRB CDR3s, moderately but significantly so, were found in Type 1 diabetes patients in all four CD4+ subsets.

The sample was naive CD4+ T cells from blood. The receptors originated from a woman between 18 and 30 years old with type 1 diabetes.

In its sample, this clone was seen a few times. This chain joins TRBV7-9 and TRBJ2-3; TRBD2 matches 10 bases. Germline CDR1 and CDR2: SEHNR and FQNEAQ (reference sequence). CDR3 size: 15 residues. J gave up 7 bases and V 7 bases, and 11 bases lay outside the gene matches. CDR3 protein: CASNPVASGSYTQYF. CDR3 sequence (DNA): TGTGCCAGCAACCCCGTGGCTAGCGGGAGTTATACGCAGTATTTT. Full variable domain (outside the CDR3, taken from reference TRBV7-9 and TRBJ2-3): DTGVSQNPRHKITKRGQNVTFRCDPISEHNRLYWYRQTLGQGPEFLTYFQNEAQLEKSRLLSDRFSAERPKGSFSTLEIQRTEQGDSAMYLCASNPVASGSYTQYFGPGTRLTVL.

This chain connects TRBV29-1 to TRBJ2-5, with D maybe TRBD1 (7 bases). Germline loops: CDR1 SQVTM, CDR2 ANQGSEA. The germline V and J ends were trimmed by 4 bases and 2 bases, with 11 bases remaining between them. The CDR3 runs to 13 residues. The CDR3 reads CSVGQGGQETQYF. The CDR3, as DNA: TGCAGCGTTGGACAGGGAGGACAAGAGACCCAGTACTTC. Together with reference TRBV29-1 and TRBJ2-5, the CDR3 gives the full variable domain: SAVISQKPSRDICQRGTSLTIQCQVDSQVTMMFWYRQQPGQSLTLIATANQGSEATYESGFVIDKFPISRPNLTFSTLTVSNMSPEDSSIYLCSVGQGGQETQYFGPGTRLLVL.

The table lists this clone with a few counts. The rearrangement joins TRBV20-1 to TRBJ1-5; D unresolved. The CDR3 loop spans 11 amino acids. V lost 7 bases and J 9 bases, leaving 13 bases between the germline ends. Per germline, CDR1 DFQATT and CDR2 SNEGSKA (reference sequence). CDR3 coding DNA: TGCAGTGGCCAGGCCCCCGTGCCCCAGCATTTT. Translation gives CSGQAPVPQHF.

This clone has only a few counts. V usage is TRBV15 and J usage is TRBJ2-5; D is undetermined. Germline values: CDR1 LNHNV, CDR2 YYDKDF (reference sequence). This CDR3 is 13 amino acids long. V lost 6 bases and J 4 bases, leaving 12 bases between the germline ends. CDR3 in amino acids: CATSSDTRETQYF. The CDR3 DNA is TGTGCCACCAGTAGTGACACTCGAGAGACCCAGTACTTC.

The CDR3, as DNA: TGCGCCAGCAGCCCTGGGGGGGGCCCCTACGAGCAGTACTTC. Translated: CASSPGGGPYEQYF. The chain links TRBV5-1 to TRBJ2-7; a weak D match, TRBD2 (7 bases). Germline CDR1 reads SGHRS; CDR2 reads YFSETQ. V was pared by 4 bases and J by 2 bases, with 13 bases between. The length of the CDR3 is 14 residues.

The CDR3 DNA reads TGTGCCAGCACCAGACTGGGGACTAGCCTTTCTGGTGGTGAGCAGTTCTTC. It yields the protein CASTRLGTSLSGGEQFF. This chain uses TRBV27 with TRBJ2-1, with 9 nucleotides matching TRBD2. V trimming: 7 bases; J trimming: 9 bases; junction bases outside the gene matches: 19. This CDR3 contains 17 residues. CDR1 MNHEY and CDR2 SMNVEV come from the germline V gene (reference sequence).

This clone was observed a handful of times. V usage is TRBV18 and J usage is TRBJ1-1; the D is unclear. The CDR3 totals 14 residues. Trimming shortened V by 2 bases and J by 1 base, and 8 bases separated the two germline ends. The germline V gene has CDR1 KGHSH and CDR2 LQKENI. CDR3 coding DNA: TGTGCCAGCTCACCAGCGGGAGAGAACACTGAAGCTTTCTTT. Protein: CASSPAGENTEAFF.

V gene TRBV18 combines with J gene TRBJ2-3; the D gene is possibly TRBD1 (6 bases). The germline CDR1 and CDR2 sequences are KGHSH and LQKENI. The CDR3 has 15 residues. Trimming removed 0 bases from V and 2 bases from J, with 9 bases in between. In nucleotides, the CDR3 is TGTGCCAGCTCACCACCGGGGGCAGCCACAGATACGCAGTATTTT. This gives the protein CASSPPGAATDTQYF.

This clone appeared a few times. This chain connects TRBV28 to TRBJ1-5; perhaps TRBD1 as D (5 bases). The CDR3 loop spans 12 amino acids. Deletions cut 4 bases from V and 8 bases from J, with 9 bases between. Germline lookup yields CDR1 MDHEN and CDR2 SYDVKM. The DNA of the CDR3 is TGTGCCAGCAGTTCCAGGGTGGAGCCCCAGCATTTT. This codes for CASSSRVEPQHF.

This clone was counted between two and nine times. The V gene is TRBV10-3, the J gene TRBJ2-4; D possibly corresponds to TRBD2 (5 bases). Germline V gene data show CDR1 as ENHRY and CDR2 as SYGVKD. This CDR3 is built from 15 residues. Trimming pared 0 bases from V and 7 bases from J, leaving 13 bases between. The CDR3 region has the DNA TGTGCCATCAGTGAGTCAGAGGGCCTACGGAACATTCAGTACTTC. It specifies CAISESEGLRNIQYF.

The V and J genes are TRBV10-3 and TRBJ1-1; 7 positions agree with TRBD1. The germline CDR1 and CDR2 sequences are ENHRY and SYGVKD. The junction had 19 bases not matched to a gene; V was cut back by 8 bases and J by 1 base. The CDR3 covers 18 residues. CDR3 loop: CAISSLVGGAVKNTEAFF. CDR3 sequence (DNA): TGTGCCATCTCGTCCTTGGTAGGGGGCGCGGTGAAGAACACTGAAGCTTTCTTT.

This clone came up a few times. This rearrangement joins TRBV18 to TRBJ2-1, with 11 bases fitting TRBD2. Germline CDR1 reads KGHSH; CDR2 reads LQKENI. Losses at the gene ends were 0 bases for V and 7 bases for J; bases not matched to a gene: 2. The CDR3 is made up of 15 amino acids. This CDR3 is CASSPPSGRDNEQFF. For the CDR3, the DNA is TGTGCCAGCTCACCACCTAGCGGGAGGGATAATGAGCAGTTCTTC.

The chain carries TRBV25-1 and TRBJ2-2; D not resolved. Trimming shortened V by 4 bases and J by 4 bases, and 13 bases separated the two germline ends. CDR3 size: 15 residues. The germline gives CDR1 MGHDK, CDR2 SYGVNS. CDR3 coding DNA: TGTGCCAGCAGTGCCCGACTGGGTTTCACCGGGGAGCTGTTTTTT. It translates to CASSARLGFTGELFF.

This clone was recorded a few times. The J gene is TRBJ2-1, the V gene TRBV14; 14 bases agree with TRBD2. CDR3 size: 17 residues. Germline V gene sequence: CDR1 SGHDN, CDR2 FVKESK. V lost 1 base, J lost 7 bases, and 6 bases stayed unmatched. The CDR3 nucleotides read TGTGCCAGCAGCCAAGTGACTAGCGGGAGGGCCCTGAATGAGCAGTTCTTC. As protein: CASSQVTSGRALNEQFF.

This clone was seen a few times. The chain couples TRBV19 to TRBJ1-1, with unresolved D. Deletions cut 3 bases from V and 4 bases from J, with 15 bases between. There are 15 residues in the CDR3. The germline V gene encodes CDR1 LNHDA and CDR2 SQIVND (reference sequence). CDR3 in DNA: TGTGCCAGTAGTATGAGGCGGCAGCCGGGCACTGAAGCTTTCTTT. Translating it yields CASSMRRQPGTEAFF.

The chain joins TRBV10-3 to TRBJ1-1, with D possibly being TRBD1 (6 bases). CDR1 is ENHRY and CDR2 is SYGVKD in the germline V gene. The CDR3 covers 16 residues. Between the trimmed V and J ends, which lost 0 bases and 5 bases, there was a span of 16 bases. The CDR3 sequence is CAISESTGRGKTEAFF. CDR3 sequence (DNA): TGTGCCATCAGTGAGTCGACGGGCAGGGGAAAGACTGAAGCTTTCTTT.

J is TRBJ2-3 and V is TRBV2; 10 bases are a match to TRBD2. The CDR3 contains 15 residues. Per germline, CDR1 SNHLY and CDR2 FYNNEI. V was pared by 1 base and J by 6 bases, with 4 bases of the junction left unmatched. The CDR3 DNA reads as TGTGCCAGCAGTGAAGGGCTAGCGGGAGCCGATACGCAGTATTTT. Translating it yields CASSEGLAGADTQYF.

The V gene is TRBV27, the J gene TRBJ2-7; TRBD1 aligns across 10 bases. There are 15 residues in the CDR3. Germline CDR1 reads MNHEY; CDR2 reads SMNVEV (reference sequence). V shed 4 bases and J 4 bases; nucleotides not matched to a gene: 7. The CDR3 nucleotides are TGTGCCAGCAGTTCACCCGGGACAGGGGTTTACGAGCAGTACGTC. Translated, it gives CASSSPGTGVYEQYV.